What follows is one T cell receptor beta chain and its context. Its matching antigen is unknown. A read error may be the cause here, since a much bigger clone is one base away. The CDR3 sequence is 16 residues long. From germline, CDR1 is SGHTA and CDR2 FQGNSA. TCRdb recomputed calls from the reads with MiXCR, one row per CDR3 protein. Altogether about 98,000 distinct CDR3 sequences are present, about 15% being singletons, with the ten largest covering roughly 8%. This sample stems from a study of T cell repertoires in cytomegalovirus infection. In the study overall: Shared public TCR beta signatures pointed to both CMV infection and a matching HLA type. General study results and limits: Clonotype analysis showed dominance of the ex vivo response by HLA-C-restricted CMV-specific TCR beta clonotypes.

This TCR was sampled from a human donor in good health (CMV status not recorded). Some clones in this sample may be carry-over from other donors' samples. The chain recombines TRBV7-2 with TRBJ2-5, with D maybe TRBD1 (7 bases). Sequencing input: PBMCs. Here the CDR3 reads CASSPGGPSLQGTQYF. The CDR3 DNA sequence: TGTGCCAGCAGCCCAGGGGGGCCCTCCCTTCAAGGGACCCAGTACTTC.